This entry concerns a single TCR beta chain. The data stem from a study of blood T cell repertoires in COVID-19. Looking at the study overall: PBMCs, B-cell-depleted T cells, or T cells provided the cDNA or gDNA that made up the material.

Authors' data handling: Quantification of nucleated cells was approximated via reference gene primer amplification. Method: immunoSEQ multiplex PCR; TCRdb's copy keeps in-frame clones and lacks some. The V and J calls and clone size come from that table; D and trimming were worked out from the DNA. Counted here are about 380,000 clones, around 92% occurring once; the ten biggest clones make up roughly 1.2%. Trimming cost V 5 bases and J 5 bases, with 16 bases left between them. Germline CDR1 reads SGHVS; CDR2 reads FQNEAQ. CDR3 size: 15 residues. The sequenced sample consisted of peripheral blood. This TCR was sampled from a man aged 40-50 years with acute or convalescent COVID-19. The V call is TRBV7-8, the J call TRBJ1-5; D uncertain. As DNA, the CDR3 is TGTGCCAGCAGCCGGGCGCGGGGTACTGATCAGCCCCAGCATTTT. It codes for CASSRARGTDQPQHF.